This note documents a single T cell receptor (beta chain) sequence. The target of this receptor is not known. The sample holds no much larger clone one base away, and base qualities are not on file. This sample was included in a study of a mutant IDH1 vaccine in newly diagnosed glioma (dated by TCRdb to the early 2020s). A note on the overall study: Of the roughly 31 treated patients, around 60% were male and approximately 38% were female, and the mean age was approximately 41 years. Prior to enrollment, standard therapy consisting of radiotherapy alone, temozolomide alone, or radiochemotherapy with temozolomide had been administered to patients, with the combination being received by most patients. Peripheral blood samples were drawn at six visits, namely V03 (baseline), V05, V07, V10, V12 and V13. For exploratory analyses, longitudinal TCRB deep sequencing was carried out in around 24 treated patients wherever samples were available.

Inclusive of the bounding cysteine and phenylalanine, the CDR3 is 16 residues long. Left in the record is the CDR3 DNA by itself, 48 bases read in frame from the first base. Trimming at the junction amounts to 3 bases on V and 2 bases on J, and the germline ends lie 13 bases apart. The germline V gene yields KGHSH for CDR1 and LQKENI for CDR2. Library preparation used the immunoSEQ multiplex PCR assay. Rearranged TCR beta chain sequences were amplified using the hsTCRB Kit according to the manufacturer's protocol. TCRB libraries were sequenced on an Illumina MiSeq. The original methods were these. Demultiplexing, trimming and gene mapping were performed with the kit vendor's proprietary platform. Drawn from immuneACCESS, this table holds only the in-frame rearrangements with V and J called that TCRdb kept. Clones are partly lost; checked studies trace under half to an unresolved V gene and leave the rest unexplained. The V and J calls and the clone size are those of that table, but D and trimming were determined from the DNA. The sample has about 92,000 clones on record, about four fifths of them singletons. The top ten constitute around 7.4% of the sample.

The meaning of the sample's time point label: baseline, week 1 (first vaccination visit). The intended sense of this specimen's treatment or condition label: pre-vaccination baseline after standard-of-care therapy. Newly diagnosed WHO grade 3 or 4 IDH1-mutant astrocytomas showing loss of nuclear ATRX were present in the donors. The samples were drawn from NOA16, a multicentre, single-arm, open-label phase I trial in Germany that tested a mutant IDH1 peptide vaccine in humans for the first time. Visit V03 blood draws served as the baseline sample for immunogenicity testing. Genomic DNA for TCRB sequencing was extracted from EDTA blood using the DNeasy Blood and Tissue Kit. Results the study describes overall, beyond this receptor: Selection of PBMC samples for TCRB deep sequencing was based on availability. Immune responses induced by the vaccine were seen in over 80% of patients across multiple MHC alleles. The authors stated that sample limitations prevented analyses of patient blood samples from being reproduced. No apparent relationship was observed between pseudoprogression and alterations in the top peripheral T cell clonotypes detected by TCRB sequencing.

Recombination connected TRBV18 to TRBJ1-4; perhaps TRBD1 is the D gene, with 5 bases matching. The source of this sequence is a woman aged 50 to 60 with glioma. The sequencing here drew on PBMCs, taken from a glioma patient treated with radiotherapy, temozolomide or both. The CDR3: CASSPSTGYTNEKLFF. The DNA sequence is as follows: TGTGCCAGCTCACCTTCCACAGGATACACTAATGAAAAACTGTTTTTT.